Detailed here is one T cell receptor (beta chain). In this sample, this clone turned up a few times. Its specific antigen is unknown. No base quality information exists; no much larger clone differs at one position. To sequence the TCRbeta CDR3 region, genomic DNA was isolated from the sorted cells. The immunoSEQ Assay was used to sequence the TCRbeta CDR3 regions. Drawn from immuneACCESS, this table holds only the in-frame rearrangements with V and J called that TCRdb kept. Clones are partly lost; checked studies trace under half to an unresolved V gene and leave the rest unexplained. This sample gives about 46,000 clones in total; approximately 86% of them show up just once. Approximately 10% of the sample lies in the top ten. The trial excluded patients who had a history of autoimmune disease or were on systemic immunosuppression. Peripheral blood for TCR sequencing was drawn from every dose cohort at baseline, at cycle 4 day 1 and at cycle 7 day 1. Samples came from an open-label, multicenter, first-in-human phase I dose-escalation trial of ivuxolimab. Adults with locally advanced or metastatic melanoma, renal cell carcinoma, hepatocellular carcinoma or head and neck squamous cell carcinoma were enrolled in the trial. Before TCR sequencing, CD4+ T cells and CD8+ T cells from peripheral blood were sorted into separate populations.

The source of the sample is a study of OX40 agonist ivuxolimab in advanced cancers. Regarding the study in general: Ivuxolimab was an agonistic, fully human IgG2 monoclonal antibody directed against OX40 (CD134), a costimulatory receptor. Intravenous ivuxolimab was administered to patients every 2 weeks at six dose levels: 0.01, 0.1, 0.3, 1.5, 3 and 10 mg/kg. Of the approximately 50 patients in dose escalation, 19 had hepatocellular carcinoma, some 15 had melanoma, 9 had renal cell carcinoma and 9 had head and neck cancer. A male proportion of 75% to 85% and a mean age of 60 years, ranging from roughly 23 to 80, were recorded for the dose-escalation cohort. Prior anti-PD-1, anti-PD-L1 or anti-CTLA-4 therapy was permitted, and about two fifths of dose-escalation patients had received checkpoint inhibitors. Partial responses occurred in three dose-escalation patients: two with cutaneous melanoma and one with hepatocellular carcinoma. Peripheral TCRbeta sequencing was intended to test whether TCR sequence diversity was altered and clonal T-cell expansion was caused by ivuxolimab. The paper covers the monotherapy dose-escalation part of the phase I ivuxolimab trial, which included N = 52 patients. Here is what the overall study found, with its caveats: On average, CD8+ T cells showed more expanded clones than CD4+ T cells after ivuxolimab. In partial responders in the 0.1-3.0 mg/kg groups, normalized peripheral clonal expansion was found to be among the lowest, especially among CD8+ T cells. At doses of 0.1 to 3.0 mg/kg, clonal expansion of both CD4+ and CD8+ blood T cells was observed from baseline to week 6. Low levels of normalized T-cell clonal expansion were also seen in some patients who did not respond. Antigen specificity was not determined for the clonally expanded peripheral T cells.

From the germline V gene, CDR1 is SGHAT and CDR2 is FQNNGV. Trimming leaves V shorter by 5 bases and J shorter by 4 bases, with the junction holding 11 bases beyond the gene matches. From its cysteine to its phenylalanine, the CDR3 spans 16 amino acids. Only the CDR3 part of the read is kept: 48 bases, read in frame from the first base. This receptor was obtained from an adult with an advanced solid tumor such as melanoma, head and neck, liver or kidney cancer. Sequencing used CD4+ or CD8+ T cells sorted from blood, obtained in a trial of the OX40 agonist ivuxolimab. The chain is assembled from TRBV11-2 and TRBJ2-3; the junction holds 8 bases that match TRBD1. The sequenced DNA: TGTGCCAGCAGCCCACCCGGTGGACAGGGCGCAGATACGCAGTATTTT. Translated, it gives CASSPPGGQGADTQYF.